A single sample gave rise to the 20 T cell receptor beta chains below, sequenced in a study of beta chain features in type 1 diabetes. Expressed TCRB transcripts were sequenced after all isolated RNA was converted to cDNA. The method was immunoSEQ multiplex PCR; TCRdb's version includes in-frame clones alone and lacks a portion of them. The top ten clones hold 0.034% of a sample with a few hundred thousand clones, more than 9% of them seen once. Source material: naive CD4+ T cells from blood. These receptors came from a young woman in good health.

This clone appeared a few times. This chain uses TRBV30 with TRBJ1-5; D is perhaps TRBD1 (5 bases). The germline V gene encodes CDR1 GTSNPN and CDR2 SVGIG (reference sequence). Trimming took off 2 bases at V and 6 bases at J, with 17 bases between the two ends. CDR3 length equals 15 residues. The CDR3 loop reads CAWSSGMAFGQPQHF. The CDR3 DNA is TGTGCCTGGAGTTCAGGGATGGCCTTCGGTCAGCCCCAGCATTTT.

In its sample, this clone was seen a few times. CDR3 nucleotides: TGCGCCAGCAGGATTAGCGGGACTAGCTCCTACAATGAGCAGTTCTTC. Its protein product is CASRISGTSSYNEQFF. The V call is TRBV5-1, the J call TRBJ2-1, with TRBD2 matching over 8 bases. The CDR3 totals 16 residues. With 5 bases clipped from V and 0 bases from J, the junction kept 7 bases outside the gene matches. The germline V gene encodes CDR1 SGHRS and CDR2 YFSETQ.

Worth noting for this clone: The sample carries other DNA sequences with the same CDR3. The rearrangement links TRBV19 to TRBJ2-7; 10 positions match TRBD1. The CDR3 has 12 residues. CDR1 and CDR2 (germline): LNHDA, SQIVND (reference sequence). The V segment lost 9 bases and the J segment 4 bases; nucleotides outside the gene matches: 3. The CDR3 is CASRDRGYEQYF. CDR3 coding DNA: TGTGCCAGCCGGGACAGGGGTTACGAGCAGTACTTC.

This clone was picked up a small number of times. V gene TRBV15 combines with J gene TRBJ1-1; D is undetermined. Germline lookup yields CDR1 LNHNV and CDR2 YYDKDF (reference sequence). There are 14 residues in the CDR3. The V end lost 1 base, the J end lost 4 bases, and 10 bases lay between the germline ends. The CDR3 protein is CATSRGSEGTEAFF. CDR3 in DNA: TGTGCCACCAGCAGAGGGTCGGAGGGCACTGAAGCTTTCTTT.

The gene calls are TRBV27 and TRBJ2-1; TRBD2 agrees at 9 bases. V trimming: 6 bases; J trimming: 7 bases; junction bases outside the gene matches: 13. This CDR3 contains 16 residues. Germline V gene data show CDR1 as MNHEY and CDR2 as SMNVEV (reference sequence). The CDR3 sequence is CASSDLGGRARNEQFF. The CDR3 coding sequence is TGTGCCAGCAGCGACCTGGGCGGGAGGGCCAGGAATGAGCAGTTCTTC.

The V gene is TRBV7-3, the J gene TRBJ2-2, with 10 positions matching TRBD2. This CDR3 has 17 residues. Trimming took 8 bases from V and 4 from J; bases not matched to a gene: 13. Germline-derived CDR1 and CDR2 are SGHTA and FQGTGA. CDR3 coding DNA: TGTGCCAGCTCCAACTCGCCGGGACTAGCGTTCACCGGGGAGCTGTTTTTT. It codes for CASSNSPGLAFTGELFF.

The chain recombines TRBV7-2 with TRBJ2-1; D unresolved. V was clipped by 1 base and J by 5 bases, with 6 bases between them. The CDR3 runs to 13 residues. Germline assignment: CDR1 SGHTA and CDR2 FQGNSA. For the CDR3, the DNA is TGTGCCAGCAGCTTAGTCCGAGACAATGAGCAGTTCTTC. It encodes CASSLVRDNEQFF.

The CDR3 DNA sequence: TGCGCCAGCAGCGTACAGGGGGCTAGCACAGATACGCAGTATTTT. This encodes CASSVQGASTDTQYF. This chain joins TRBV5-1 and TRBJ2-3; 9 nucleotides line up with TRBD1. Germline CDR1 reads SGHRS; CDR2 reads YFSETQ. V trimming: 4 bases; J trimming: 0 bases; junction bases outside the gene matches: 3. This CDR3 region has 15 residues.

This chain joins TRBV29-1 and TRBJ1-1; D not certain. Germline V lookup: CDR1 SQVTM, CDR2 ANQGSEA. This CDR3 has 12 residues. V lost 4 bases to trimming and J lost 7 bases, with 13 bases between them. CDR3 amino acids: CSVALDSGEAFF. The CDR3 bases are TGCAGCGTTGCCCTCGATTCAGGTGAAGCTTTCTTT.

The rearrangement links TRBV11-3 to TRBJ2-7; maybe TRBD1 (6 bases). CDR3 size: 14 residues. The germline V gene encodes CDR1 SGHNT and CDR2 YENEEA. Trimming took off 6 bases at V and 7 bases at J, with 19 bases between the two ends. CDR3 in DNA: TGTGCCAGCAGTCCCCCGGGACAACTTCGGGAGCAGTACTTC. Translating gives CASSPPGQLREQYF.

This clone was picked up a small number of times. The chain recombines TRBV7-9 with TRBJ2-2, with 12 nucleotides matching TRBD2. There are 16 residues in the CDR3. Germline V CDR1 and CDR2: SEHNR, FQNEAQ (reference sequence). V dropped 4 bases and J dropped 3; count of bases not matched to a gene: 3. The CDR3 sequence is CASSSLAGGHTGELFF. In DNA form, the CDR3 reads TGTGCCAGCAGCTCTCTAGCGGGGGGGCACACCGGGGAGCTGTTTTTT.

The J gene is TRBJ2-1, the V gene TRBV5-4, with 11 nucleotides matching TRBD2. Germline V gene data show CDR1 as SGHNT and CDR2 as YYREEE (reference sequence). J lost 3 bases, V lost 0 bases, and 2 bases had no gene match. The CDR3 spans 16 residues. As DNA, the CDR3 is TGTGCCAGCAGCTTGGGGGGGACTAGCGGCTACAATGAGCAGTTCTTC. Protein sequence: CASSLGGTSGYNEQFF.

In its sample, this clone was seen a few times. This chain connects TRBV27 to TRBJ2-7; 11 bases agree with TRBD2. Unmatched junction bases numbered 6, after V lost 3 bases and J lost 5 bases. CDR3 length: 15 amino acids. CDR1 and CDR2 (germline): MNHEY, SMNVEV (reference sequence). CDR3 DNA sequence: TGTGCCAGCAGTTTTGCGCTAGCGGGAGGACACGAGCAGTACTTC. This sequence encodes CASSFALAGGHEQYF.

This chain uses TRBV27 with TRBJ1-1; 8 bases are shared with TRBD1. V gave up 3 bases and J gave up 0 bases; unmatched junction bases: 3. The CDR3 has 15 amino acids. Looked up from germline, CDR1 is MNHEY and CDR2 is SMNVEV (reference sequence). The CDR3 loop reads CASSFGTGLNTEAFF. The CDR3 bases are TGTGCCAGCAGTTTTGGGACAGGCTTGAACACTGAAGCTTTCTTT.

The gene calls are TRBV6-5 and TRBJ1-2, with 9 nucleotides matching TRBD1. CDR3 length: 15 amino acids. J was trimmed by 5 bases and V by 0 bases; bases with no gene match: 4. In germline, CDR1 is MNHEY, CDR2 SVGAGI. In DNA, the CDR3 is TGTGCCAGCAGTTACTCGACAGGGGGAACGTATGGCTACACCTTC. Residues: CASSYSTGGTYGYTF.

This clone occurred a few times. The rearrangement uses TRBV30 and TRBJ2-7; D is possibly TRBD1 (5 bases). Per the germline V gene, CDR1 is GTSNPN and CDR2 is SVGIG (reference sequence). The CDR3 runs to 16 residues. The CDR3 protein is CAADTPVVRQPYEQYF. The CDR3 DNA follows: TGTGCTGCTGACACCCCAGTAGTCAGACAGCCCTACGAGCAGTACTTC.

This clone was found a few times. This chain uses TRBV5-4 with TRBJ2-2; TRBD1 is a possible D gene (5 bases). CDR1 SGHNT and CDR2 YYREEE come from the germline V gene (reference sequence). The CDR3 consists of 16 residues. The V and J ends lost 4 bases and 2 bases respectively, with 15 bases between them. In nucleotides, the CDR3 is TGTGCCAGCAGCAACCGTGGGGCGAGAAACACCGGGGAGCTGTTTTTT. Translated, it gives CASSNRGARNTGELFF.

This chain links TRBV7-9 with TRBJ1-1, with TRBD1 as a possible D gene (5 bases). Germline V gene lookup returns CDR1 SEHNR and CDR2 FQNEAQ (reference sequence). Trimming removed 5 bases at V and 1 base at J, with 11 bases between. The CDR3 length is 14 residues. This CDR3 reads CASSPRQTNTEAFF. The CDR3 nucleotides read TGTGCCAGCAGCCCCCGACAGACGAACACTGAAGCTTTCTTT.

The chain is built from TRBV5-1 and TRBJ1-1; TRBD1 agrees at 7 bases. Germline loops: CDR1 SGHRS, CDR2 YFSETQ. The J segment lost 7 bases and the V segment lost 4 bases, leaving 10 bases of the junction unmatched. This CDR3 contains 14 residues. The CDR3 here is CASSIFGQADEAFF. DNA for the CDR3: TGCGCCAGCAGCATATTCGGACAGGCGGATGAAGCTTTCTTT.

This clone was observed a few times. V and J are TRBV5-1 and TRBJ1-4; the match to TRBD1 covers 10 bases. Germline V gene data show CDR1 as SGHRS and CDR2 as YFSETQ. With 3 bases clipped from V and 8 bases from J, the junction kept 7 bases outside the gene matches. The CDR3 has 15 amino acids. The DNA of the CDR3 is TGCGCCAGCAGCTCCACCGGGACAGGGGACGAAAAACTGTTTTTT. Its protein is CASSSTGTGDEKLFF. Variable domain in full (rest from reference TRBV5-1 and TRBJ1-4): KAGVTQTPRYLIKTRGQQVTLSCSPISGHRSVSWYQQTPGQGLQFLFEYFSETQRNKGNFPGRFSGRQFSNSRSEMNVSTLELGDSALYLCASSSTGTGDEKLFFGSGTQLSVL.